Included here is one TCR beta chain sequence, with context. The antigen remains unidentified. Since a much larger clone is just one base distant, this may be a read error. This entry is derived from a study of T cells after yellow fever vaccination. Looking at the study overall: Libraries from low-cell-number fractions were prepared with the SMART-Seq v4 Ultra Low Input RNA kit.

Conversion of TCR transcripts into cDNA relied on 5'RACE template switching, which added a universal primer site and UMIs. Via MiXCR, TCRdb re-called the 5' RACE reads, giving one row per CDR3 protein. This sample yields hundreds of thousands of distinct CDR3 sequences, of which roughly an eighth are seen a single time; 15% belongs to the top ten. Notes on the study in general: Weaker in magnitude, the secondary response showed a faster peak on day 5 versus 15.

The sequence was collected from a man aged 30-40 years who received the YFV17D yellow fever vaccine. Sequencing used PBMCs, obtained on the day of the yellow fever booster vaccination.

The CDR3 protein is CASSFDRGLYNEQFF. CDR3 DNA: TGCGCCAGCAGCTTCGACAGGGGGCTTTACAATGAGCAGTTCTTC. The chain combines TRBV5-1 with TRBJ2-1, with 10 bases lining up with TRBD1. In germline, CDR1 is SGHRS, CDR2 YFSETQ. V lost 2 bases, J lost 4 bases, and 3 bases stayed unmatched. This CDR3 contains 15 residues.